This T cell receptor beta chain was observed in a study of PD-1 blockade in mismatch repair-deficient tumors. In the study overall: All were previously treated, progressing patients with eleven to twelve mismatch repair-deficient cancer types. Overall study results and limits: After pembrolizumab, tumor-resident clones rose rapidly, then generally contracted before radiologic responses.

Every patient had mismatch repair deficiency by PCR or immunohistochemistry. TCRs were sequenced from a few patients responding to pembrolizumab. Sequenced by immunoSEQ multiplex PCR; TCRdb stores in-frame clones only, minus some. The repertoire has tens of thousands of clones, 78% of them found once; the top ten carry around 3.4%. The length of the CDR3 is 17 residues. The V gene's germline CDR1 is SGDLS and CDR2 YYNGEE. Losses at the gene ends were 0 bases for V and 1 base for J; bases not matched to a gene: 9. To note about this clone: Its cognate antigen is unknown.

This TCR derives from an adult with mismatch repair-deficient cancer. The sample in question was peripheral blood, obtained 4 weeks after starting pembrolizumab. The V gene is TRBV9, the J gene TRBJ2-5, with 7 bases lining up with TRBD2. CDR3 nucleotides: TGTGCCAGCAGCGTAGATTTTAGCGGGCCTCCCCAAGAGACCCAGTACTTC. Protein: CASSVDFSGPPQETQYF.